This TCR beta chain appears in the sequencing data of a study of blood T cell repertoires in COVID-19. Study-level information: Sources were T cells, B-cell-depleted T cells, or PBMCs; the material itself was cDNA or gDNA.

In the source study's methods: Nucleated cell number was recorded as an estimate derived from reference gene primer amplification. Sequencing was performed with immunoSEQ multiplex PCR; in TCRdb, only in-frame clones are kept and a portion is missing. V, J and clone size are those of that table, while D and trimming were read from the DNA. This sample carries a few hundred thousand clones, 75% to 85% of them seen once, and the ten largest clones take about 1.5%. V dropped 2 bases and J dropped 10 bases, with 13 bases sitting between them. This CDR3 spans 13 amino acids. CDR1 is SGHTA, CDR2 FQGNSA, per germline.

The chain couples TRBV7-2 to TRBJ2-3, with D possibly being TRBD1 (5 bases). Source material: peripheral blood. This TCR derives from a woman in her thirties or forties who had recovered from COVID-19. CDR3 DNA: TGTGCCAGCAGCTTATACGAGCGCAGGGCGCAGTATTTT. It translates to CASSLYERRAQYF.